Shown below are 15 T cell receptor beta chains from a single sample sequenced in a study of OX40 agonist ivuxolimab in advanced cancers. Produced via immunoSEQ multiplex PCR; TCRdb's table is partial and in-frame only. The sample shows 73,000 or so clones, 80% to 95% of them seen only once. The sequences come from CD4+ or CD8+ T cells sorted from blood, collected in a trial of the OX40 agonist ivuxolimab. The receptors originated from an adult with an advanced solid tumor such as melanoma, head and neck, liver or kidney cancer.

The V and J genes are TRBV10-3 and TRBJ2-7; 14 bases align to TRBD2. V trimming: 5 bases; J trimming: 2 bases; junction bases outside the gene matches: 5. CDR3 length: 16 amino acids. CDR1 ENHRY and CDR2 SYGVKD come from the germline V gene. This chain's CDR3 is CAISPPTSGRAYEQYF. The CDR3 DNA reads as TGTGCCATCAGTCCCCCGACTAGCGGGAGGGCCTACGAGCAGTACTTC.

The CDR3 nucleotides are TGTGCCAGCACCTTAGAGTCAGCCAAAAACATTCAGTACTTC. This sequence encodes CASTLESAKNIQYF. This chain links TRBV2 with TRBJ2-4; D uncertain. V lost 7 bases to trimming and J lost 0 bases, with 10 bases between them. Germline-derived CDR1 and CDR2 are SNHLY and FYNNEI. The CDR3 is 14 amino acids. The whole variable domain, filled in from reference TRBV2 and TRBJ2-4, reads EPEVTQTPSHQVTQMGQEVILRCVPISNHLYFYWYRQILGQKVEFLVSFYNNEISEKSEIFDDQFSVERPDGSNFTLKIRSTKLEDSAMYFCASTLESAKNIQYFGAGTRLSVL.

In DNA form, the CDR3 reads TGTGCCAGCAGCGTTCTGGAGGGTAGCACAGATACGCAGTATTTT. Amino acids: CASSVLEGSTDTQYF. V gene TRBV9 combines with J gene TRBJ2-3; tentatively, D is TRBD2 (6 bases). V was clipped by 2 bases and J by 0 bases, with 10 bases between them. The length of the CDR3 is 15 residues. Germline CDR1 and CDR2: SGDLS and YYNGEE.

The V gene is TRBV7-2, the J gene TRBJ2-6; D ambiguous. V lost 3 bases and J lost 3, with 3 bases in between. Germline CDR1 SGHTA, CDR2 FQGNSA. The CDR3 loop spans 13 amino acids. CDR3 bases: TGTGCCAGCAGCTTCTTTGGGGCCAACGTCCTGACTTTC. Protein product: CASSFFGANVLTF.

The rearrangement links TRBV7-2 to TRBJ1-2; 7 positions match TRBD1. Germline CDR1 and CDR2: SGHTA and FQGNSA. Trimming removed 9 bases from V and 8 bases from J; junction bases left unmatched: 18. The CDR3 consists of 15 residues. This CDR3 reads CASGWAGGTFGGYTF. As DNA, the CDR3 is TGTGCCAGTGGGTGGGCAGGGGGGACCTTTGGCGGCTACACCTTC.

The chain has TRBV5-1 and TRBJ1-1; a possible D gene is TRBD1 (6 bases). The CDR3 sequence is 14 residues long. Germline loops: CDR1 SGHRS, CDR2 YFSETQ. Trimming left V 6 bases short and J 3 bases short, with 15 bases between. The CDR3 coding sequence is TGCGCCAGCAAAGGCAGCCCAGGGGACACTGAAGCTTTCTTT. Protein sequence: CASKGSPGDTEAFF.

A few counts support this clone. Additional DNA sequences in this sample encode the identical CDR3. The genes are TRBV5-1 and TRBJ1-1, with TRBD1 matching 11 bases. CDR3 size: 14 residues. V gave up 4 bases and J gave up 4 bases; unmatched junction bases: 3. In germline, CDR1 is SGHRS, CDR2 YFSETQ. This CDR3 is CASSAGTGGTEAFF. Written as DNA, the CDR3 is TGCGCCAGCAGCGCCGGGACAGGGGGCACTGAAGCTTTCTTT.

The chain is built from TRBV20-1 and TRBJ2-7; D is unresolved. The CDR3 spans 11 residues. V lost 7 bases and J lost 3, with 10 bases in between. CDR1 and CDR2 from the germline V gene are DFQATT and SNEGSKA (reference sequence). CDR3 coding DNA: TGCAGTGGAACATCCAACTACGAGCAGTACTTC. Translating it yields CSGTSNYEQYF.

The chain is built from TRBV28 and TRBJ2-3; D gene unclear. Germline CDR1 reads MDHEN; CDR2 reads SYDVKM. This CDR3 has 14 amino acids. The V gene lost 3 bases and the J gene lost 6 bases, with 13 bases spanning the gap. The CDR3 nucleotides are TGTGCCAGCAGTTTTTTCCCTGGTGGGGATACGCAGTATTTT. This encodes CASSFFPGGDTQYF.

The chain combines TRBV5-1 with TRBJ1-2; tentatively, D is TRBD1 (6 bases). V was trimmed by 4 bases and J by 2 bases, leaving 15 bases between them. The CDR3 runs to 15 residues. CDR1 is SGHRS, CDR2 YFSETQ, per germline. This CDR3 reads CASSPGGGGNYGYTF. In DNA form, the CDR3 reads TGCGCCAGCAGCCCAGGTGGGGGGGGCAACTATGGCTACACCTTC.

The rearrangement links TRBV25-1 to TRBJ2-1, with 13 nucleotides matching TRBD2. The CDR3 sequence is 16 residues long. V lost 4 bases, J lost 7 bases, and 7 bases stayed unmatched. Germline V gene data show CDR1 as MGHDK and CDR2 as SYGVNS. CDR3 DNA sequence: TGTGCCAGCAGTGTACCGGGACTAGCGGGAAAAAATGAGCAGTTCTTC. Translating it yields CASSVPGLAGKNEQFF.

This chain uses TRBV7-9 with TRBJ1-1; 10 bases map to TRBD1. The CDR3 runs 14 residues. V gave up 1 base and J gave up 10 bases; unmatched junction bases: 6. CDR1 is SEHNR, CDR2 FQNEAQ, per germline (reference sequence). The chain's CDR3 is CASSLVGTGAGAFF. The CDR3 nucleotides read TGTGCCAGCAGCTTAGTGGGGACAGGGGCAGGAGCTTTCTTT.

The CDR3 region is CASRDGTQGYTF. CDR3 coding DNA: TGTGCCAGCAGGGACGGAACTCAGGGCTACACCTTC. The J gene is TRBJ1-2, the V gene TRBV2, with no clear D. The V gene lost 6 bases and the J gene lost 8 bases, with 13 bases spanning the gap. From germline, CDR1 is SNHLY and CDR2 FYNNEI. This CDR3 contains 12 residues.

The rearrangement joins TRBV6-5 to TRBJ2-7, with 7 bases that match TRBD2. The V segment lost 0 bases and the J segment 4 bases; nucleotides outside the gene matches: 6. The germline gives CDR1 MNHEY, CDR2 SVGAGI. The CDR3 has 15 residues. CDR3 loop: CASSYSYQGLYEQYF. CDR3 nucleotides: TGTGCCAGCAGTTACTCCTACCAGGGACTATACGAGCAGTACTTC.

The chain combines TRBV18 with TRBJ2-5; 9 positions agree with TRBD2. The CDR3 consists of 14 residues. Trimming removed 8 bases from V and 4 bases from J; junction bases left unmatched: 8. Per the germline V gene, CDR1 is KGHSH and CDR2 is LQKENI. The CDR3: CASASGTSLETQYF. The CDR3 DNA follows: TGTGCCAGCGCGTCCGGGACTAGCCTAGAGACCCAGTACTTC.